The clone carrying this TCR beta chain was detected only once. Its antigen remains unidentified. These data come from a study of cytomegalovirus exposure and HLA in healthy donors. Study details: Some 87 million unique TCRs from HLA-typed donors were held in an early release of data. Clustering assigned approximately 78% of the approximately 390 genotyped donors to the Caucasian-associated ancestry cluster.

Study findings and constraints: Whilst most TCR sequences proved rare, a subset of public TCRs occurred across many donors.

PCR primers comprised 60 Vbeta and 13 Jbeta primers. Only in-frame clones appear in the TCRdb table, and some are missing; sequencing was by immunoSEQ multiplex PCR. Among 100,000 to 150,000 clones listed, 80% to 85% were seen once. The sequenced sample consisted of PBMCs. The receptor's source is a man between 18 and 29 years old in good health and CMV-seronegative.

CDR3 DNA sequence: TGTGCCAGCAGCGCACTCAAGCAGTACTTC. The encoded protein is CASSALKQYF. The V and J genes are TRBV2 and TRBJ2-5, with D unclear. V shed 6 bases and J shed 11 bases, with 10 bases lying between them. CDR1 is SNHLY, CDR2 FYNNEI, per germline. The CDR3 spans 10 residues. The complete variable domain, with remaining parts taken from reference TRBV2 and TRBJ2-5, reads EPEVTQTPSHQVTQMGQEVILRCVPISNHLYFYWYRQILGQKVEFLVSFYNNEISEKSEIFDDQFSVERPDGSNFTLKIRSTKLEDSAMYFCASSALKQYFGPGTRLLVL.